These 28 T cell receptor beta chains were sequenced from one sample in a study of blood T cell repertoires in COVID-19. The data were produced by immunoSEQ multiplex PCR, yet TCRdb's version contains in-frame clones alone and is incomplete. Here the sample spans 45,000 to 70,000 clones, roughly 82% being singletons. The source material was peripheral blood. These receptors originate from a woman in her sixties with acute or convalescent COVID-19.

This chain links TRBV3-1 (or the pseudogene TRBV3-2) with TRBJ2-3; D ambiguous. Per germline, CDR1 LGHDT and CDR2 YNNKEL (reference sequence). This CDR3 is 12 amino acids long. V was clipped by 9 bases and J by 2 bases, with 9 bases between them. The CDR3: CASESDTDTQYF. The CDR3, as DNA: TGTGCCAGTGAGAGCGACACAGATACGCAGTATTTT.

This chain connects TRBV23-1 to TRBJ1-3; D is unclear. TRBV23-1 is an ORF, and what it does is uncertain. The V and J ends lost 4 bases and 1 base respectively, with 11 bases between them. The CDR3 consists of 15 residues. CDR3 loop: CASSPIGVSGNTIYF. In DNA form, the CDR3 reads TGCGCCAGCAGTCCTATCGGGGTTTCTGGAAACACCATATATTTT.

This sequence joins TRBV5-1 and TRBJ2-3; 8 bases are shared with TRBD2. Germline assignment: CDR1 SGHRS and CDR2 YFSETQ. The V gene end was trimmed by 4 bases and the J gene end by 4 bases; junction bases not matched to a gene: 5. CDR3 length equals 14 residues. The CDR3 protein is CASSLSGGADTQYF. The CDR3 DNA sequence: TGCGCCAGCAGCCTTTCGGGGGGGGCAGATACGCAGTATTTT. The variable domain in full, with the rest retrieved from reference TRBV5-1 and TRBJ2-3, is KAGVTQTPRYLIKTRGQQVTLSCSPISGHRSVSWYQQTPGQGLQFLFEYFSETQRNKGNFPGRFSGRQFSNSRSEMNVSTLELGDSALYLCASSLSGGADTQYFGPGTRLTVL.

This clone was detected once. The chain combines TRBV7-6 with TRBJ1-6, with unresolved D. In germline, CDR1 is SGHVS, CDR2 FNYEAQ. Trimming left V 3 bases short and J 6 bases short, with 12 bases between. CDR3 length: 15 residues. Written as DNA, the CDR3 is TGTGCCAGCAGCTTGGCCCGAACCAGTAATTCACCCCTCCACTTT. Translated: CASSLARTSNSPLHF. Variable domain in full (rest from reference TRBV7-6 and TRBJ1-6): GAGVSQSPRYKVTKRGQDVALRCDPISGHVSLYWYRQALGQGPEFLTYFNYEAQQDKSGLPNDRFSAERPEGSISTLTIQRTEQRDSAMYRCASSLARTSNSPLHFGNGTRLTVT.

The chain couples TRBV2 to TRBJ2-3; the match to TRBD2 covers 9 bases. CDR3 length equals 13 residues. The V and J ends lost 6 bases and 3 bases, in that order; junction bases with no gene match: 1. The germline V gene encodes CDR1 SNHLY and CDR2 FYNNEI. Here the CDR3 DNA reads TGTGCCAGCAGGAGCGGGGGGACAGATACGCAGTATTTT. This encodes CASRSGGTDTQYF. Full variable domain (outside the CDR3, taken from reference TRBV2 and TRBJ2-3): EPEVTQTPSHQVTQMGQEVILRCVPISNHLYFYWYRQILGQKVEFLVSFYNNEISEKSEIFDDQFSVERPDGSNFTLKIRSTKLEDSAMYFCASRSGGTDTQYFGPGTRLTVL.

CDR3 nucleotide sequence: TGTGCCAGTCGACGACAGGATGAAGCTAACTATGGCTACACCTTC. Translated: CASRRQDEANYGYTF. This rearrangement joins TRBV19 to TRBJ1-2; tentative D call: TRBD1 (6 bases). CDR1 LNHDA and CDR2 SQIVND come from the germline V gene (reference sequence). The CDR3 extends over 15 amino acids. With 8 bases removed from V and 0 bases from J, the gap between germline ends came to 16 bases.

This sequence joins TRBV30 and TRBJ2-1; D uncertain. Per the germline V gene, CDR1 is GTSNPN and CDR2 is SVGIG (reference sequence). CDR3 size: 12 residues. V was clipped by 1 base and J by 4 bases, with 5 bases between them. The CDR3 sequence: CAWSGGYNEQFF. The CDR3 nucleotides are TGTGCCTGGAGTGGCGGTTACAATGAGCAGTTCTTC.

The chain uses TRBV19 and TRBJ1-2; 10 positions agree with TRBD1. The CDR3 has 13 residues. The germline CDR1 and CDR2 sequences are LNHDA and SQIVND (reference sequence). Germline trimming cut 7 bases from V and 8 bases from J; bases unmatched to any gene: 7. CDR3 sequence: CASIPGQGSGYTF. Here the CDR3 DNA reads TGTGCCAGTATCCCGGGACAGGGGAGCGGCTACACCTTC.

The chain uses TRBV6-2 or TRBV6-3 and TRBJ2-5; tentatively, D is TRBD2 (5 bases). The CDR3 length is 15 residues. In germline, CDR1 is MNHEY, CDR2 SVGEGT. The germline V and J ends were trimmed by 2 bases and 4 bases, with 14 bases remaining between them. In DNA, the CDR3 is TGTGCCAGCAGTTACGCTAGCCGGGGAGTAGAGACCCAGTACTTC. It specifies CASSYASRGVETQYF.

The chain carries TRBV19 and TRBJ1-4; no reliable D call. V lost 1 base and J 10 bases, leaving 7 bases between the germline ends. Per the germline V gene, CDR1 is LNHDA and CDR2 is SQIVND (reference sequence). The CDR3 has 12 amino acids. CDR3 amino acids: CASSIAYGKLFF. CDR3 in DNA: TGTGCCAGTAGTATAGCCTATGGAAAACTGTTTTTT.

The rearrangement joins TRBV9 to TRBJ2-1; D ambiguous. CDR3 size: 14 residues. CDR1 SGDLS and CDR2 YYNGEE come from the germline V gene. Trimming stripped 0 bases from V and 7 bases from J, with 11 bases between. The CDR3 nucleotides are TGTGCCAGCAGCGTAGCCCTAGAGGCTAATGAGCAGTTCTTC. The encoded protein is CASSVALEANEQFF.

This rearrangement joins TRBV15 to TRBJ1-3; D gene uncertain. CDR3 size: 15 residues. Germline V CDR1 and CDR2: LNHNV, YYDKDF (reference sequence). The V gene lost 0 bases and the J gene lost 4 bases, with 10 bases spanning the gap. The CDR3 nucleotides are TGTGCCACCAGCAGAGATCAAAGCGGCGGAAACACCATATATTTT. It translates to CATSRDQSGGNTIYF. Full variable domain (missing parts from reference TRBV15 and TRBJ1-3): DAMVIQNPRYQVTQFGKPVTLSCSQTLNHNVMYWYQQKSSQAPKLLFHYYDKDFNNEADTPDNFQSRRPNTSFCFLDIRSPGLGDTAMYLCATSRDQSGGNTIYFGEGSWLTVV.

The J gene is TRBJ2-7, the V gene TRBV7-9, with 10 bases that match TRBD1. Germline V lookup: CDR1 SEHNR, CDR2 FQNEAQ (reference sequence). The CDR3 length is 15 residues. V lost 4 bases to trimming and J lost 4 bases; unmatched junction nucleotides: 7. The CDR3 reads CASSSRDRGRYEQYF. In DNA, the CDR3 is TGTGCCAGCAGCTCGAGGGACAGGGGAAGATACGAGCAGTACTTC.

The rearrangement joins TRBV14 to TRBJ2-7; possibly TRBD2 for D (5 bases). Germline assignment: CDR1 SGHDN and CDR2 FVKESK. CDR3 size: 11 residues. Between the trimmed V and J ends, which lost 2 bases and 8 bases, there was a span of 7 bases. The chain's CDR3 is CASSQTGKQYF. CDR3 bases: TGTGCCAGCAGCCAAACGGGAAAGCAGTACTTC.

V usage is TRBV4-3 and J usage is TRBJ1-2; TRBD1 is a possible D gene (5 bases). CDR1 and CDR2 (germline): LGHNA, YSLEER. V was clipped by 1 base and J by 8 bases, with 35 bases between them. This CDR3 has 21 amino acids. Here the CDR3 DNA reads TGCGCCAGCAGCCAAGCGGTCTTTCTAATGGAGCTGGGGTCAGGGATTGGCGGCTACACCTTC. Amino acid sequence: CASSQAVFLMELGSGIGGYTF.

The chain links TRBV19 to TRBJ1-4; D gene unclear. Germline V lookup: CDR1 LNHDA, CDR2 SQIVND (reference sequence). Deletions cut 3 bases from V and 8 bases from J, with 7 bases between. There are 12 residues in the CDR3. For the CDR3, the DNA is TGTGCCAGTAGTATGAGCAGGGAAAAACTGTTTTTT. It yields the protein CASSMSREKLFF.

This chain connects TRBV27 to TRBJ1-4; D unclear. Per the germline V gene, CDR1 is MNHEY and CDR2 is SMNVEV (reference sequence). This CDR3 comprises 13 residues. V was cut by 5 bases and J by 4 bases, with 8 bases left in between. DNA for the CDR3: TGTGCCAGCAGTCCAATTGTTAATGAAAAACTGTTTTTT. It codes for CASSPIVNEKLFF.

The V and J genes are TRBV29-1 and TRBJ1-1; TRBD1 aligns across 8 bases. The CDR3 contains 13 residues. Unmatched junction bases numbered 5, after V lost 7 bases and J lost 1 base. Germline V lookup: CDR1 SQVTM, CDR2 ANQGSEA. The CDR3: CSGRTGTNTEAFF. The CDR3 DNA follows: TGCAGCGGAAGGACAGGGACGAACACTGAAGCTTTCTTT. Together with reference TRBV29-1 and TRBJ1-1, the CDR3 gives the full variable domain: SAVISQKPSRDICQRGTSLTIQCQVDSQVTMMFWYRQQPGQSLTLIATANQGSEATYESGFVIDKFPISRPNLTFSTLTVSNMSPEDSSIYLCSGRTGTNTEAFFGQGTRLTVV.

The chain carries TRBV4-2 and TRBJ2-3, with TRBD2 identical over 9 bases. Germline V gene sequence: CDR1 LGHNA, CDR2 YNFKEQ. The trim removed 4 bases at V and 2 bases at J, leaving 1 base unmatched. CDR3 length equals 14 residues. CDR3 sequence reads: CASSPSGVTDTQYF. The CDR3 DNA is TGTGCCAGCAGCCCTAGCGGGGTCACAGATACGCAGTATTTT.

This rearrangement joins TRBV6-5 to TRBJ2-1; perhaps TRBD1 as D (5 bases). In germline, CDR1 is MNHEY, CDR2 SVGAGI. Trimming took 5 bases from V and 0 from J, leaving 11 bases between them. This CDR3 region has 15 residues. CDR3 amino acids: CASSPRQSSYNEQFF. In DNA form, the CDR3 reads TGTGCCAGCAGTCCGAGACAGAGCTCCTACAATGAGCAGTTCTTC.

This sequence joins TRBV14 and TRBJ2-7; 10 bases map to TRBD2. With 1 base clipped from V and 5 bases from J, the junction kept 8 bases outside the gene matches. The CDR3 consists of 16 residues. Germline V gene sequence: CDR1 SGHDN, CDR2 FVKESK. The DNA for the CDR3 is TGTGCCAGCAGCCAAGGGCTAGCGGGGGTCTATCACGAGCAGTACTTC. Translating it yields CASSQGLAGVYHEQYF.

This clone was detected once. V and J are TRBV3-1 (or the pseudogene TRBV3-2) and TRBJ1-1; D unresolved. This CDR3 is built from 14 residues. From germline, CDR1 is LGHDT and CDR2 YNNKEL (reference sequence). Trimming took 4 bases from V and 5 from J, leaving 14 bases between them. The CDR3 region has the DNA TGTGCCAGCAGCCTCAGTCGGGGTCGGACTGAAGCTTTCTTT. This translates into CASSLSRGRTEAFF.

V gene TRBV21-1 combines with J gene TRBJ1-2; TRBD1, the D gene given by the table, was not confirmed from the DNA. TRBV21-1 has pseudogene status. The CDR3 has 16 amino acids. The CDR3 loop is CASSKANRDRLYGYTF. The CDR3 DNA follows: TGTGCCAGCAGCAAAGCAAATCGGGACAGGCTCTATGGCTACACCTTC.

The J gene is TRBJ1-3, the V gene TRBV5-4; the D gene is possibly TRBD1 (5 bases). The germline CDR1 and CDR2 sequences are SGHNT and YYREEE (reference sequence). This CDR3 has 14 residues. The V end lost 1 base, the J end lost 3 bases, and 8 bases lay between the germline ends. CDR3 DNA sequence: TGTGCCAGCAGCTTGCAAGGGGTTGGAAACACCATATATTTT. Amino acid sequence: CASSLQGVGNTIYF. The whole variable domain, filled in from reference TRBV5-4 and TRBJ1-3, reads ETGVTQSPTHLIKTRGQQVTLRCSSQSGHNTVSWYQQALGQGPQFIFQYYREEENGRGNFPPRFSGLQFPNYSSELNVNALELDDSALYLCASSLQGVGNTIYFGEGSWLTVV.

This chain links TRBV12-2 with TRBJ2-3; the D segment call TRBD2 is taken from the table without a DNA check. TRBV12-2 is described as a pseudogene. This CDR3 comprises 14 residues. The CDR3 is CASRLVVLEFGQYF. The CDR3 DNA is TGTGCAAGTCGCTTAGTCGTACTAGAGTTTGGGCAGTATTTT.

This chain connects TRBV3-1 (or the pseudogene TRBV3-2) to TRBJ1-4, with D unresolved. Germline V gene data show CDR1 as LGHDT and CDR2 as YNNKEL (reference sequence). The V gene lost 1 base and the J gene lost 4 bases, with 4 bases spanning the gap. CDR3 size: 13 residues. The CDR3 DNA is TGTGCCAGCAGCCAAGCGAGTAATGAAAAACTGTTTTTT. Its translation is CASSQASNEKLFF.

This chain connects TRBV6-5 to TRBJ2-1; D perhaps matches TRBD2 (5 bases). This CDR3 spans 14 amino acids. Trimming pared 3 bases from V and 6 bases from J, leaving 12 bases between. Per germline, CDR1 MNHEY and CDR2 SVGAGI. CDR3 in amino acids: CASSYTRGSNEQFF. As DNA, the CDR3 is TGTGCCAGCAGTTATACCAGAGGGTCCAATGAGCAGTTCTTC.

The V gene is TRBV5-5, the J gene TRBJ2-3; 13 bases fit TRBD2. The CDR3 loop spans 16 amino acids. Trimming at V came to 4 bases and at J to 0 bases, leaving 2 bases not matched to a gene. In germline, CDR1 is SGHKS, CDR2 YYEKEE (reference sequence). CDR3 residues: CASSLTSGGSTDTQYF. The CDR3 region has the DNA TGTGCCAGCAGCCTGACTAGCGGGGGGAGCACAGATACGCAGTATTTT. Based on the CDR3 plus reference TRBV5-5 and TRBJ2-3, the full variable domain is DAGVTQSPTHLIKTRGQQVTLRCSPISGHKSVSWYQQVLGQGPQFIFQYYEKEERGRGNFPDRFSARQFPNYSSELNVNALLLGDSALYLCASSLTSGGSTDTQYFGPGTRLTVL.